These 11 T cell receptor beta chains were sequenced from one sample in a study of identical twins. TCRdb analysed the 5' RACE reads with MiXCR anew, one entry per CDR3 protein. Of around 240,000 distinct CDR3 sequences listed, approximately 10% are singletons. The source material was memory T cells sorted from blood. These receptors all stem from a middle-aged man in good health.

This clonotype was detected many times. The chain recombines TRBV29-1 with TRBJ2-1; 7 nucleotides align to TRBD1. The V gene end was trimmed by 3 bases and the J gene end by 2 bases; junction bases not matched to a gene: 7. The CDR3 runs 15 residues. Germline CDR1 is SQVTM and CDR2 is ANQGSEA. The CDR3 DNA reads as TGCAGCGTTGAGGACGACAGGGAAACCTACAATGAGCAGTTCTTC. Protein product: CSVEDDRETYNEQFF.

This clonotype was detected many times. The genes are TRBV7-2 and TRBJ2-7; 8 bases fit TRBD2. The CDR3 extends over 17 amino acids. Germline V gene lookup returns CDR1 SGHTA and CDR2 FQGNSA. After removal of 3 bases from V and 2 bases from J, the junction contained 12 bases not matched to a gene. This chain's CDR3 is CASSFGGGRHRTYEQYF. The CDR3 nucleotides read TGTGCCAGCAGCTTCGGGGGGGGCCGTCACCGAACCTACGAGCAGTACTTC.

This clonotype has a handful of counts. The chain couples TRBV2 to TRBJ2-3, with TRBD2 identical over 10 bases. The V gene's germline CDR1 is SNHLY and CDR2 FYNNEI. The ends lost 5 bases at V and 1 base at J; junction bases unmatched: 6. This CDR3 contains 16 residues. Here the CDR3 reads CASSLILAGRTDTQYF. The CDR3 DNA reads TGTGCCAGCAGTTTAATACTAGCGGGACGCACAGATACGCAGTATTTT.

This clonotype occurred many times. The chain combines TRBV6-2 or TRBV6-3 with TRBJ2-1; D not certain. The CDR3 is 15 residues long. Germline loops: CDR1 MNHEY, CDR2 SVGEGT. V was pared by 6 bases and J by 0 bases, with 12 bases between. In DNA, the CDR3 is TGTGCCAGCAGCCCCGTCAAAAGCTCCTACAATGAGCAGTTCTTC. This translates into CASSPVKSSYNEQFF.

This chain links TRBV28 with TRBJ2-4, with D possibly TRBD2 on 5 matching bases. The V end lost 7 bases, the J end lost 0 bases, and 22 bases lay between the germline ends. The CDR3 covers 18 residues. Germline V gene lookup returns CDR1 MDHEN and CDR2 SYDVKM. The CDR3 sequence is CASTEQSRGIIAKNIQYF. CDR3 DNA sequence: TGTGCCAGCACCGAACAAAGTAGAGGGATTATAGCCAAAAACATTCAGTACTTC. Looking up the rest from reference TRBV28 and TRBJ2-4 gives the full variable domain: DVKVTQSSRYLVKRTGEKVFLECVQDMDHENMFWYRQDPGLGLRLIYFSYDVKMKEKGDIPEGYSVSREKKERFSLILESASTNQTSMYLCASTEQSRGIIAKNIQYFGAGTRLSVL.

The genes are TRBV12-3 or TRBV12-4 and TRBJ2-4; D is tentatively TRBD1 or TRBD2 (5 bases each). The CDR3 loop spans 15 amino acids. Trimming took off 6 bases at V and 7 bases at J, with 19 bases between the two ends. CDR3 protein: CASSPTQVGENIQYF. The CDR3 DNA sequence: TGTGCCAGCAGCCCAACCCAGGTGGGGGAGAACATTCAGTACTTC.

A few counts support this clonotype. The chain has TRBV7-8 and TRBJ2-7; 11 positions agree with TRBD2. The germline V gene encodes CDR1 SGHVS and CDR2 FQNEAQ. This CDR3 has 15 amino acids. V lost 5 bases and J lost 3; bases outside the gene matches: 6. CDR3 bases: TGTGCCAGCAGCCCCGGGACTAGCGGACTCTACGAGCAGTACTTC. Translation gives CASSPGTSGLYEQYF.

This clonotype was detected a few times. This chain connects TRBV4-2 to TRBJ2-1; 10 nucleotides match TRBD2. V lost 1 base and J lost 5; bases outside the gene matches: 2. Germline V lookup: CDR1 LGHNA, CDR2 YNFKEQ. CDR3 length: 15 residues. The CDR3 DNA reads TGTGCCAGCAGCCAAGCTAGCGGGGGCAACAATGAGCAGTTCTTC. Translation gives CASSQASGGNNEQFF.

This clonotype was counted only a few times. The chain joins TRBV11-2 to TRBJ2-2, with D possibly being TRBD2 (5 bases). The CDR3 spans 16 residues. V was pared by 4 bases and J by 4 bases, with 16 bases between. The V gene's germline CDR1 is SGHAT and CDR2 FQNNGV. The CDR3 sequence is CASSSQWARGTGELFF. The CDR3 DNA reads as TGTGCCAGCAGCTCGCAATGGGCCCGGGGCACCGGGGAGCTGTTTTTT.

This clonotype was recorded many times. This CDR3 is CSVERAGGRYF. The CDR3 DNA sequence: TGCAGCGTTGAAAGGGCGGGTGGAAGATACTTC. This chain joins TRBV29-1 and TRBJ2-5, with TRBD2 as a possible D gene (5 bases). Germline V gene data show CDR1 as SQVTM and CDR2 as ANQGSEA. Between the trimmed V and J ends, which lost 2 bases and 14 bases, there was a span of 15 bases. The CDR3 consists of 11 residues. The full variable domain, in which reference TRBV29-1 and TRBJ2-5 provide the parts outside the CDR3, is SAVISQKPSRDICQRGTSLTIQCQVDSQVTMMFWYRQQPGQSLTLIATANQGSEATYESGFVIDKFPISRPNLTFSTLTVSNMSPEDSSIYLCSVERAGGRYFGPGTRLLVL.

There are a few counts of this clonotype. The CDR3 loop reads CASSLYGGTQTKQYF. DNA for the CDR3: TGTGCCAGCAGTTTATACGGCGGGACACAGACCAAACAGTACTTC. The chain carries TRBV27 and TRBJ2-5; D may be TRBD1 or TRBD2 (6 bases each). This CDR3 spans 15 amino acids. The germline V and J ends were trimmed by 1 base and 11 bases, with 20 bases remaining between them. CDR1 MNHEY and CDR2 SMNVEV come from the germline V gene (reference sequence).